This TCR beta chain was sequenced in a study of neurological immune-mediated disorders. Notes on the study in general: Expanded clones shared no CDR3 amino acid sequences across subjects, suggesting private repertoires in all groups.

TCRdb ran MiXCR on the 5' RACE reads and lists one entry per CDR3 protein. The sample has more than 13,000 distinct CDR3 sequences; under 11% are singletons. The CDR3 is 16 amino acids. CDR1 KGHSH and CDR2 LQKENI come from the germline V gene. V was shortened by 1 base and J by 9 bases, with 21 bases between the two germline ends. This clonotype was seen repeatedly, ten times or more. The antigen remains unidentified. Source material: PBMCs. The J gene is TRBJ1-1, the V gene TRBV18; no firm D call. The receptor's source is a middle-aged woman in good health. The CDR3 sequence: CASSPLWAPVDPQAFF. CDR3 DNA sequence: TGTGCCAGCTCACCACTGTGGGCGCCTGTCGACCCCCAAGCTTTCTTT.